This TCR beta chain was sequenced for a study of response to subunit inactivated influenza vaccine (dated by TCRdb to the late 2010s). In terms of the full investigation: The study used deep quantitative T cell receptor repertoire profiling to track responses to a trivalent subunit inactivated influenza vaccine. On the study overall, not on this receptor specifically: According to the authors, only a limited number of new T cells may be recruited by each seasonal influenza vaccination.

The library was built by means of RT-PCR. Sequencing instrument: Illumina HiSeq 2500. Clones were called with MiXCR by TCRdb after fastp trimmed the public reads at Q25, and only in-frame beta chains were retained. Records with the same CDR3 protein are collapsed into one entry carrying the most frequent genes and DNA. For this sample the table gives 450,000 to 600,000 distinct CDR3 sequences, of which 7.5% to 8.5% were detected only once. Jointly, the top ten make up roughly 13% of the sample. Measured from the cysteine to the phenylalanine, the CDR3 is 13 residues long. Of the read, only the CDR3 DNA is kept; its 39 bases are in frame from base 1. Taken from the germline V gene (reference sequence), the CDR1 and CDR2 loops are SGHKS and YYEKEE. Trimming removed 4 bases from V and 8 bases from J, leaving 13 bases between the germline ends. Turning to this clonotype: The antigen this receptor binds is unknown. The record has no base qualities; no much larger clone is one base away.

The receptor was isolated from a man between 45 and 75 years old who received an inactivated influenza vaccine. Donor details come from another sample of the same person, matched by shared clones. This receptor chain uses TRBV5-5 and TRBJ1-3; the D gene cannot be resolved reliably. Sample: PBMCs from blood, taken 23 to 25 months after vaccination. Here is the DNA: TGTGCCAGCAGCCCCCGCGACGGGGACACCATATATTTT. Its translation reads: CASSPRDGDTIYF.